This T cell receptor beta chain was observed in a study of blood T cell repertoires in COVID-19. TCRdb's table, derived via immunoSEQ multiplex PCR, lists solely in-frame clones and lacks some. The sample lists roughly 360,000 clones, 81% seen once, with more than 0.95% in the top ten. Germline trimming cut 4 bases from V and 3 bases from J; bases unmatched to any gene: 10. Germline assignment: CDR1 SGHTS and CDR2 YDEGEE. The CDR3 is 15 amino acids. Material for sequencing was peripheral blood. This receptor was identified in a human donor with acute or convalescent COVID-19. The donor label of this sample is uncertain. This chain connects TRBV5-8 to TRBJ2-7; TRBD1 matches 7 bases. The DNA for the CDR3 is TGTGCCAGCAGCCGGACCTGGGACAGAATCTACGAGCAGTACTTC. It is translated as CASSRTWDRIYEQYF.